Each of the 14 T cell receptor beta chains below was sequenced from the same sample in a study of blood T cells in healthy people across ages (dated by TCRdb to about 2015). Libraries were prepared through 5' RACE. Sequencing was performed on an Illumina HiSeq 2500. A second PCR of roughly 7 to 11 cycles was performed with a sample-barcoded 5' primer and a J-beta primer mix. TCRdb passed the public sequencing reads through fastp at Q25 and MiXCR, retaining productive beta sequences. Every CDR3 protein is listed once, alongside the most common genes and DNA of its rows. The sample includes hundreds of thousands of distinct CDR3 sequences, with around 32% observed a single time. The ten top clones hold 15% to 17% of the sample. Sequencing was carried out using blood. These receptors were taken from a woman of 80 years or more in good health. Donor details come from another sample of the same person, matched by shared clones.

This clonotype was recorded at least ten times. This chain joins TRBV28 and TRBJ2-5; 10 bases map to TRBD1. CDR3 length: 14 amino acids. Germline V CDR1 and CDR2: MDHEN, SYDVKM. V dropped 5 bases and J dropped 5; count of bases not matched to a gene: 5. CDR3 nucleotides: TGTGCCAGCAGTGGAGAGGACAGGGGGGAGACCCAGTACTTC. Translation: CASSGEDRGETQYF.

This clonotype came up once. The genes are TRBV7-9 and TRBJ1-2, with a weak D call TRBD1 (5 bases). V dropped 7 bases and J dropped 6 bases, with 15 bases sitting between them. The germline V gene encodes CDR1 SEHNR and CDR2 FQNEAQ (reference sequence). This CDR3 comprises 13 residues. CDR3 nucleotides: TGTGCCAGCACGGGACCGCCTCAGGATGGCTACACCTTC. Its protein product is CASTGPPQDGYTF.

This clonotype was detected many times. This chain links TRBV6-2 or TRBV6-3 with TRBJ2-5; 11 nucleotides line up with TRBD1. The CDR3 contains 17 residues. Germline lookup yields CDR1 MNHEY and CDR2 SVGEGT. Trimming removed 2 bases from V and 11 bases from J; junction bases left unmatched: 16. Here the CDR3 reads CASSYEPGQGDVREQYF. The CDR3 bases are TGTGCCAGCAGTTACGAACCGGGACAGGGGGATGTGAGAGAGCAGTACTTC.

This clonotype was observed at least ten times. The CDR3 bases are TGTGCCAGCAGCTTAAGAAGGCCCGATGAGCAGTTCTTC. This gives the protein CASSLRRPDEQFF. This sequence joins TRBV7-2 and TRBJ2-1; D call uncertain. The CDR3 has 13 amino acids. The germline CDR1 and CDR2 sequences are SGHTA and FQGNSA. Trimming removed 2 bases at V and 8 bases at J, with 10 bases between.

This sequence joins TRBV5-1 and TRBJ2-7; D gene ambiguous. The end of the DNA is better explained by TRBJ2-4, so the J call may be wrong. Per the germline V gene, CDR1 is SGHRS and CDR2 is YFSETQ. This CDR3 contains 15 residues. The CDR3: CASSLVGSLRDIQYF. The CDR3 DNA follows: TGCGCCAGCAGCTTGGTCGGTAGCCTGAGAGACATTCAGTACTTC.

This rearrangement joins TRBV20-1 to TRBJ1-5, with no clear D. With 3 bases removed from V and 1 base from J, the gap between germline ends came to 10 bases. The CDR3 is 14 amino acids. Looked up from germline, CDR1 is DFQATT and CDR2 is SNEGSKA (reference sequence). The CDR3 coding sequence is TGCAGTGCTAGTCAGCCTAGGAGCAATCAGCCCCAGCATTTT. This translates into CSASQPRSNQPQHF.

DNA for the CDR3: TGTGCCAGCTCTTGGGTGGTCGGGGGTTACACTGAAGCTTTCTTT. As protein: CASSWVVGGYTEAFF. The chain uses TRBV7-9 and TRBJ1-1; weak D call: TRBD1 (5 bases). The V gene's germline CDR1 is SEHNR and CDR2 FQNEAQ (reference sequence). V gave up 8 bases and J gave up 3 bases, with 19 bases separating them. The CDR3 extends over 15 amino acids.

The chain couples TRBV5-1 to TRBJ2-1; unclear D gene. The CDR3 spans 15 residues. V lost 0 bases and J lost 2, with 9 bases in between. Germline CDR1 and CDR2: SGHRS and YFSETQ. DNA for the CDR3: TGCGCCAGCAGCTTGGCCGGTCCTGCCTACAATGAGCAGTTCTTC. Encoded protein: CASSLAGPAYNEQFF.

In DNA form, the CDR3 reads TGTGCCAGCAGCCCCCATACGGGGGGGCCTTTCGATAATTCACCCCTCCACTTT. Residues: CASSPHTGGPFDNSPLHF. The chain has TRBV3-1 and TRBJ1-6; perhaps TRBD1 as D (6 bases). This CDR3 is built from 18 residues. V was clipped by 4 bases and J by 5 bases, with 21 bases between them. In germline, CDR1 is LGHDT, CDR2 YNNKEL (reference sequence).

V and J are TRBV28 and TRBJ2-4; D is uncertain. In germline, CDR1 is MDHEN, CDR2 SYDVKM. V was pared by 2 bases and J by 10 bases, with 6 bases between. The CDR3 consists of 11 residues. CDR3 coding DNA: TGTGCCAGCAGTTTAGGTAGGATTCAGTACTTC. Amino acids: CASSLGRIQYF.

The CDR3 DNA follows: TGTGCCAGCAGCTCGGACAGGGTGTTGAATGAGCAGTTCTTC. Its protein is CASSSDRVLNEQFF. The rearrangement links TRBV7-9 to TRBJ2-1; TRBD1 agrees at 8 bases. V shed 4 bases and J 7 bases; nucleotides not matched to a gene: 6. This CDR3 contains 14 residues. CDR1 and CDR2 (germline): SEHNR, FQNEAQ (reference sequence). Complete variable domain (other parts from reference TRBV7-9 and TRBJ2-1): DTGVSQNPRHKITKRGQNVTFRCDPISEHNRLYWYRQTLGQGPEFLTYFQNEAQLEKSRLLSDRFSAERPKGSFSTLEIQRTEQGDSAMYLCASSSDRVLNEQFFGPGTRLTVL.

This clonotype was detected ten times or more. The rearrangement uses TRBV6-4 and TRBJ2-3; 9 nucleotides align to TRBD2. Germline loops: CDR1 MRHNA, CDR2 SNTAGT. Losses at the gene ends were 4 bases for V and 0 bases for J; bases not matched to a gene: 5. This CDR3 has 16 residues. The CDR3 sequence: CASSVGLAGSTDTQYF. The DNA of the CDR3 is TGTGCCAGCAGTGTTGGCCTAGCGGGAAGCACAGATACGCAGTATTTT.

At least ten counts were recorded for this clonotype. The chain links TRBV2 to TRBJ1-1; no definite D call. The ends were cut back, 6 bases at V and 4 bases at J, with 9 bases in the middle. The CDR3 runs to 12 residues. CDR1 and CDR2 (germline): SNHLY, FYNNEI. CDR3 residues: CASSPTGTEAFF. In nucleotides, the CDR3 is TGTGCCAGCAGCCCAACCGGCACTGAAGCTTTCTTT.

This clonotype came up many times. V usage is TRBV5-1 and J usage is TRBJ2-3; D is ambiguous. Trimming removed 3 bases from V and 2 bases from J, with 13 bases in between. Germline-derived CDR1 and CDR2 are SGHRS and YFSETQ. The CDR3 runs 15 residues. The CDR3 DNA sequence: TGCGCCAGCAGCTCTAACGTTGCGCCCACAGATACGCAGTATTTT. Translation gives CASSSNVAPTDTQYF.